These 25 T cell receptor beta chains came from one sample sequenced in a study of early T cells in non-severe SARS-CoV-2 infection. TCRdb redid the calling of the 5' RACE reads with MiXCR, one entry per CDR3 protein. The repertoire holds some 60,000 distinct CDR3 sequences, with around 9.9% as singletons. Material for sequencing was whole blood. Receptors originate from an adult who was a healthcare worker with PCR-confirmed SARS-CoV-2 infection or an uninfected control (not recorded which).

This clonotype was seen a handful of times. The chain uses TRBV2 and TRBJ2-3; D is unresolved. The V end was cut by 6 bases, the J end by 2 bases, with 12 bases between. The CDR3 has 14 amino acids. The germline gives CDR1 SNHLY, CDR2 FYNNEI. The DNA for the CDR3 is TGTGCCAGCAGGCGTCGGCAGGTCACAGATACGCAGTATTTT. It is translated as CASRRRQVTDTQYF.

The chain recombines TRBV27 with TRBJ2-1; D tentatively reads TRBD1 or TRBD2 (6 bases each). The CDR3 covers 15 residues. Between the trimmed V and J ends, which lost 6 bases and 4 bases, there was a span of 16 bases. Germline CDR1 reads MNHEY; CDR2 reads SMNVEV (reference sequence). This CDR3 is CASSRGRGEYNEQFF. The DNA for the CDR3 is TGTGCCAGCAGCCGGGGAAGGGGGGAATACAATGAGCAGTTCTTC.

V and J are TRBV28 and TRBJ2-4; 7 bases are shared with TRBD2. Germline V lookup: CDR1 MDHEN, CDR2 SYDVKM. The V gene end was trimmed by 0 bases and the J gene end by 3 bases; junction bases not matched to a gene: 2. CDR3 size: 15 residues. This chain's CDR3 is CASSLWAGDKNIQYF. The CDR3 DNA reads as TGTGCCAGCAGTTTATGGGCGGGGGACAAAAACATTCAGTACTTC.

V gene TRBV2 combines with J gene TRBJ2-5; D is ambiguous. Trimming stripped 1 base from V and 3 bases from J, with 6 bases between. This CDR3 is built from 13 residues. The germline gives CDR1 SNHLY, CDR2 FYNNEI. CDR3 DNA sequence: TGTGCCAGCAGTGAAGGGTTGAAAGAGACCCAGTACTTC. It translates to CASSEGLKETQYF.

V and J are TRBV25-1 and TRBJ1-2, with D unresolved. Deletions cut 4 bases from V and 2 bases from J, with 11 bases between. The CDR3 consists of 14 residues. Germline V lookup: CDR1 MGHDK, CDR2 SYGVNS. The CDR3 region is CASSVSATNYGYTF. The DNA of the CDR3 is TGTGCCAGCAGTGTGTCGGCGACAAACTATGGCTACACCTTC.

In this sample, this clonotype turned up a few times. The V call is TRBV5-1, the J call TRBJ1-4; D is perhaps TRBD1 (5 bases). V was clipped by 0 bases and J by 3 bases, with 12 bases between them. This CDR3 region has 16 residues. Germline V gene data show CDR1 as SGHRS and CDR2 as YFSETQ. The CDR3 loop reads CASSLVSAGPNEKLFF. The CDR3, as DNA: TGCGCCAGCAGCTTGGTGTCGGCGGGGCCTAATGAAAAACTGTTTTTT. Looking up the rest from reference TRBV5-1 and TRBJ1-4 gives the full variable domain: KAGVTQTPRYLIKTRGQQVTLSCSPISGHRSVSWYQQTPGQGLQFLFEYFSETQRNKGNFPGRFSGRQFSNSRSEMNVSTLELGDSALYLCASSLVSAGPNEKLFFGSGTQLSVL.

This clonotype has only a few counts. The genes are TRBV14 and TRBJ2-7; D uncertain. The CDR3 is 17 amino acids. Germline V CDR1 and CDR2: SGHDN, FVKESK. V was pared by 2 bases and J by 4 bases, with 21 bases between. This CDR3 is CASSQRELGMVSYEQYV. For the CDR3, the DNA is TGTGCCAGCAGCCAACGAGAATTGGGCATGGTGTCGTACGAGCAGTACGTC.

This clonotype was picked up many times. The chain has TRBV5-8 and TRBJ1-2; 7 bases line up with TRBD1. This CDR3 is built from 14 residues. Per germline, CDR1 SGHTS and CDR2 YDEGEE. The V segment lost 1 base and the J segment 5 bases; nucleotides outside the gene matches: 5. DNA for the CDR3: TGTGCCAGCAGCTTGTGGGACAGTTCATATGGCTACACCTTC. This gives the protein CASSLWDSSYGYTF.

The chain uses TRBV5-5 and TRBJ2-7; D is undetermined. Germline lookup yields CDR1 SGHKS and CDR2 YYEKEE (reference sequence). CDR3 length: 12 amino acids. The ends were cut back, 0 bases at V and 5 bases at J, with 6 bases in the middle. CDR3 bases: TGTGCCAGCAGCTTGGCGAGGAACGAGCAGTACGTC. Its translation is CASSLARNEQYV.

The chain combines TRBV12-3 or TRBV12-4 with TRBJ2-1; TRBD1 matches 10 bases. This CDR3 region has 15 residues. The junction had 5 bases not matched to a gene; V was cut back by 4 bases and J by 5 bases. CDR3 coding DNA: TGTGCCAGCAGTTCGAGACAGGGGGCGCACAATGAGCAGTTCTTC. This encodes CASSSRQGAHNEQFF.

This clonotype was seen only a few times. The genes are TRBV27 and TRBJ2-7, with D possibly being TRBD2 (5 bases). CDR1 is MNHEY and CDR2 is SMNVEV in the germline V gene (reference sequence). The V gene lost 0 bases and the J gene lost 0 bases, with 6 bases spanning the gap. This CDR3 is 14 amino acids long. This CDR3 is CASSLSGSSYEQYV. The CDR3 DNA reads TGTGCCAGCAGTTTATCTGGGAGCTCCTACGAGCAGTACGTC.

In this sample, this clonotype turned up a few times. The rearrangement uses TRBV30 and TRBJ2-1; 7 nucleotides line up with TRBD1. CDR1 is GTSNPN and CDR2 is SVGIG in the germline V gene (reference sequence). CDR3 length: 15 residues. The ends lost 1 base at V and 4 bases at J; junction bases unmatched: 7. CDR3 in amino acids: CAWSATGALYNEQFF. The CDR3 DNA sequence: TGTGCCTGGAGTGCCACAGGGGCGCTATACAATGAGCAGTTCTTC.

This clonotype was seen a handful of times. CDR3 nucleotides: TGTGCCAGCAGCCAAGGGGTTGCAACTAATGAAAAACTGTTTTTT. Amino acid sequence: CASSQGVATNEKLFF. V and J are TRBV6-5 and TRBJ1-4; D may be TRBD1 (5 bases). V was shortened by 6 bases and J by 0 bases, with 11 bases between the two germline ends. CDR3 length equals 15 residues. Germline V gene sequence: CDR1 MNHEY, CDR2 SVGAGI.

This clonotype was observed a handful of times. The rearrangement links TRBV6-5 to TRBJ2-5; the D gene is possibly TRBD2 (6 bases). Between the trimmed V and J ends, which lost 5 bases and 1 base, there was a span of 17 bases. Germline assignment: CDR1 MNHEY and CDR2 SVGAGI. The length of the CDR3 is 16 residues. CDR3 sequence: CASSPSPPGVQETQYF. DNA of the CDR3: TGTGCCAGCAGTCCTTCCCCCCCGGGGGTCCAAGAGACCCAGTACTTC.

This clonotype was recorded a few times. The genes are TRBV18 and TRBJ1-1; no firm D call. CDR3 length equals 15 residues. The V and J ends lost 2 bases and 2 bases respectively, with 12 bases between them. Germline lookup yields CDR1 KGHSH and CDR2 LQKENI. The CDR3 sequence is CASSPTARRNTEAFF. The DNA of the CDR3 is TGTGCCAGCTCACCAACGGCCAGGCGTAACACTGAAGCTTTCTTT.

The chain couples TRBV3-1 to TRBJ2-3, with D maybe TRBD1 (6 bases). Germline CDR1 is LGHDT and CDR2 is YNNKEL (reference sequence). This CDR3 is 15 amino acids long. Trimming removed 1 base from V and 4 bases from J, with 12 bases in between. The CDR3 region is CASSQGGGRADTQYF. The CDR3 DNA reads TGTGCCAGCAGCCAAGGTGGGGGCCGGGCAGATACGCAGTATTTT.

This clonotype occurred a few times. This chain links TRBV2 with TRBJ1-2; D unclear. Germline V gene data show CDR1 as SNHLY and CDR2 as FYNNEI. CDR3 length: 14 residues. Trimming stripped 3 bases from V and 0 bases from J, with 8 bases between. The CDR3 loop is CASSDNRANYGYTF. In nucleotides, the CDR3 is TGTGCCAGCAGTGATAACAGAGCTAACTATGGCTACACCTTC.

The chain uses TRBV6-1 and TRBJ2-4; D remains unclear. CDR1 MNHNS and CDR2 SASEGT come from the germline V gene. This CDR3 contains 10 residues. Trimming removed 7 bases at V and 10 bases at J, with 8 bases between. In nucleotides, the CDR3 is TGTGCCAGCAAAGTGGAGATTCAGTACTTC. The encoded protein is CASKVEIQYF.

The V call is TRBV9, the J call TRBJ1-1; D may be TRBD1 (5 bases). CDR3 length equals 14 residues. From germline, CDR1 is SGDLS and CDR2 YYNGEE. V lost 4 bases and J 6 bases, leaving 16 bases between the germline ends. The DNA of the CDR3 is TGTGCCAGCAGCCCAACAGGTTACGACGCTGAAGCTTTCTTT. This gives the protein CASSPTGYDAEAFF. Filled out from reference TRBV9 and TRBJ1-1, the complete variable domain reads DSGVTQTPKHLITATGQRVTLRCSPRSGDLSVYWYQQSLDQGLQFLIQYYNGEERAKGNILERFSAQQFPDLHSELNLSSLELGDSALYFCASSPTGYDAEAFFGQGTRLTVV.

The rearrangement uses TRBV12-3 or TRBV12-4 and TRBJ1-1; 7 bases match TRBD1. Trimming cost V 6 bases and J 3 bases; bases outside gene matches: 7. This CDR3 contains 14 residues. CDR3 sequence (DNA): TGTGCCAGCAGGTTACAGGGGTCACACACTGAAGCTTTCTTT. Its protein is CASRLQGSHTEAFF.

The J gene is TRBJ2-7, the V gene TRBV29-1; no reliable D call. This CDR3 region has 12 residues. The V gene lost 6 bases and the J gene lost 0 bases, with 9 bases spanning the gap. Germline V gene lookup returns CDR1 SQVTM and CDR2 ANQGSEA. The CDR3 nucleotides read TGCAGCGTGGTACAGAGCTCCTACGAGCAGTACTTC. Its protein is CSVVQSSYEQYF.

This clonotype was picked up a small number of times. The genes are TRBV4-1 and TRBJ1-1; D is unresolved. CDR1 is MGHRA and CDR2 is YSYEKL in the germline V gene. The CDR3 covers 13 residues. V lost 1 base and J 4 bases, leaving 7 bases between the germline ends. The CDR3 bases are TGCGCCAGCAGCCAAGGGCGATCCACTGAAGCTTTCTTT. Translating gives CASSQGRSTEAFF.

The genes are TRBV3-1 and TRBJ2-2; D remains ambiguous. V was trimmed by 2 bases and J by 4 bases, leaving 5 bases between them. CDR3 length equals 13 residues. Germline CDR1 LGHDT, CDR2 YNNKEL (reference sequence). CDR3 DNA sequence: TGTGCCAGCAGCCAATCCCCCACCGGGGAGCTGTTTTTT. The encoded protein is CASSQSPTGELFF.

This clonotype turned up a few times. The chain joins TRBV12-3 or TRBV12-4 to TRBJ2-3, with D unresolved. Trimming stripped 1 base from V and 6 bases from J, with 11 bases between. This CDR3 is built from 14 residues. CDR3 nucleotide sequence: TGTGCCAGCAGTTTAGGTAGATATATTGATACGCAGTATTTT. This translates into CASSLGRYIDTQYF.

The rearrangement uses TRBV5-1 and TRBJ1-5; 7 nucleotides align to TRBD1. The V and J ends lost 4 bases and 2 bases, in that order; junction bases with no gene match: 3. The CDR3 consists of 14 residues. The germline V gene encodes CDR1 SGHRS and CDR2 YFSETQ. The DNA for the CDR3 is TGCGCCAGCAGCCCAACAGGGGGCAATCAGCCCCAGCATTTT. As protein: CASSPTGGNQPQHF. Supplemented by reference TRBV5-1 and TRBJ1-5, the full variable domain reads KAGVTQTPRYLIKTRGQQVTLSCSPISGHRSVSWYQQTPGQGLQFLFEYFSETQRNKGNFPGRFSGRQFSNSRSEMNVSTLELGDSALYLCASSPTGGNQPQHFGDGTRLSIL.